These T cell receptor beta chains were read from a single sample in a study of T-cell memory formation after mild COVID-19. Using its own MiXCR run on the 5' RACE reads, TCRdb lists one record per CDR3 protein. The repertoire has approximately 410,000 distinct CDR3 sequences, 23% of them found once; the top ten carry less than 15%. Sequenced: PBMCs or a T cell subset sorted from them (not recorded which). Source of these receptors: an adult woman who had mild COVID-19 (a few samples of this study predate the infection). Cell type and time point are not known. Both conserved end residues are part of each CDR3. A D gene is named only where the DNA matches it firmly. Size is stated for part of the rows, as once, few or many counts, or as a class when the clone is expanded.

clone_size: NA; j_call: TRBJ1-1; d_call: NA; v_call: TRBV12-3/TRBV12-4; cdr3_aa: CASTAAGTENTEAFF; cdr3_nt: TGTGCCAGCACTGCTGCTGGGACGGAGAACACTGAAGCTTTCTTT
clone_size: NA; j_call: TRBJ2-7; d_call: NA; v_call: TRBV2; cdr3_aa: CASSEAYSTYEQYF; cdr3_nt: TGTGCCAGCTCCGAGGCATACTCCACCTACGAGCAGTACTTC
clone_size: NA; j_call: TRBJ2-7; d_call: TRBD2; v_call: TRBV6-5; cdr3_aa: CASTLGTSSYEQYF; cdr3_nt: TGTGCCAGCACTCTCGGGACTAGCTCCTACGAGCAGTACTTC
clone_size: few; j_call: TRBJ2-3; d_call: NA; v_call: TRBV20-1; cdr3_aa: CSARHYTDTQYF; cdr3_nt: TGCAGTGCTAGACACTACACAGATACGCAGTATTTT
clone_size: NA; j_call: TRBJ2-1; d_call: TRBD1; v_call: TRBV29-1; cdr3_aa: CSVGFPSGTGAYNEQFF; cdr3_nt: TGCAGCGTGGGTTTTCCTTCCGGGACAGGGGCCTACAATGAGCAGTTCTTC
clone_size: few; j_call: TRBJ2-1; d_call: NA; v_call: TRBV5-6; cdr3_aa: CASSLRSNEQFF; cdr3_nt: TGTGCCAGCAGCTTGAGGTCGAATGAGCAGTTCTTC
clone_size: once; j_call: TRBJ1-1; d_call: TRBD1; v_call: TRBV20-1; cdr3_aa: CSADRSDRADYTEAFF; cdr3_nt: TGCAGTGCTGACCGTTCCGACAGGGCTGATTACACTGAAGCTTTCTTT
clone_size: NA; j_call: TRBJ2-5; d_call: NA; v_call: TRBV2; cdr3_aa: CASSEGGIQETQYF; cdr3_nt: TGTGCCAGCAGTGAAGGTGGCATCCAAGAGACCCAGTACTTC
clone_size: NA; j_call: TRBJ2-7; d_call: TRBD2; v_call: TRBV9; cdr3_aa: CASSGTSGAYEQYF; cdr3_nt: TGTGCCAGCAGCGGAACTAGCGGGGCCTACGAGCAGTACTTC
clone_size: few; j_call: TRBJ2-1; d_call: NA; v_call: TRBV7-9; cdr3_aa: CATEGSPNEQFF; cdr3_nt: TGTGCGACTGAGGGGTCCCCCAATGAGCAGTTCTTC
clone_size: NA; j_call: TRBJ2-2; d_call: TRBD1; v_call: TRBV12-3/TRBV12-4; cdr3_aa: CASSLEGTGTGELFF; cdr3_nt: TGTGCCAGCAGTTTAGAGGGGACAGGGACCGGGGAGCTGTTTTTT
clone_size: NA; j_call: TRBJ1-5; d_call: NA; v_call: TRBV14; cdr3_aa: CASSQKILNQPQHF; cdr3_nt: TGTGCCAGCAGCCAAAAAATACTTAATCAGCCCCAGCATTTT
clone_size: many; j_call: TRBJ1-4; d_call: NA; v_call: TRBV12-3/TRBV12-4; cdr3_aa: CASSLWGDIDEKLFF; cdr3_nt: TGTGCCAGCAGTTTATGGGGGGATATCGATGAAAAACTGTTTTTT
clone_size: few; j_call: TRBJ1-1; d_call: NA; v_call: TRBV7-3; cdr3_aa: CASSLLGKNTEAFF; cdr3_nt: TGTGCCAGCAGCTTATTGGGAAAGAACACTGAAGCTTTCTTT
clone_size: NA; j_call: TRBJ2-5; d_call: TRBD1; v_call: TRBV5-4; cdr3_aa: CASSFPTGGRETQYF; cdr3_nt: TGTGCCAGCAGCTTCCCAACAGGGGGCAGAGAGACCCAGTACTTC
clone_size: NA; j_call: TRBJ1-6; d_call: TRBD1; v_call: TRBV27; cdr3_aa: CASSFTGQGRSPLHF; cdr3_nt: TGTGCCAGCAGTTTCACGGGACAGGGCCGCTCACCCCTCCACTTT
clone_size: few; j_call: TRBJ2-1; d_call: NA; v_call: TRBV7-3; cdr3_aa: CASSRGTWGEQFF; cdr3_nt: TGTGCCAGCAGCCGGGGTACATGGGGTGAGCAGTTCTTC
clone_size: few; j_call: TRBJ2-1; d_call: TRBD2; v_call: TRBV12-3/TRBV12-4; cdr3_aa: CASTELAGANEQFF; cdr3_nt: TGTGCCAGCACCGAACTAGCGGGAGCCAATGAGCAGTTCTTC
clone_size: NA; j_call: TRBJ2-1; d_call: TRBD2; v_call: TRBV24-1; cdr3_aa: CATAAGLAGPREQFF; cdr3_nt: TGTGCCACCGCGGCTGGGCTAGCGGGGCCCAGGGAGCAGTTCTTC
clone_size: NA; j_call: TRBJ2-1; d_call: TRBD2; v_call: TRBV5-4; cdr3_aa: CASSPTGTSFYNEQFF; cdr3_nt: TGTGCCAGCAGCCCGACCGGGACTAGCTTTTACAATGAGCAGTTCTTC
clone_size: NA; j_call: TRBJ1-1; d_call: NA; v_call: TRBV24-1; cdr3_aa: CATSDSQGSGAFF; cdr3_nt: TGTGCCACCAGTGATTCGCAGGGGTCGGGAGCTTTCTTT
clone_size: NA; j_call: TRBJ2-1; d_call: NA; v_call: TRBV5-1; cdr3_aa: CASSQNGPFVNEQFF; cdr3_nt: TGCGCCAGCAGCCAAAACGGGCCCTTTGTTAATGAGCAGTTCTTC
clone_size: NA; j_call: TRBJ2-2; d_call: NA; v_call: TRBV20-1; cdr3_aa: CSARNTSGGELFF; cdr3_nt: TGCAGTGCTAGAAACACCTCCGGCGGGGAGCTGTTTTTT
clone_size: NA; j_call: TRBJ2-1; d_call: TRBD1; v_call: TRBV5-1; cdr3_aa: CASSWAGGSEQFF; cdr3_nt: TGCGCCAGCAGCTGGGCAGGGGGCAGTGAGCAGTTCTTC
clone_size: NA; j_call: TRBJ1-1; d_call: NA; v_call: TRBV10-3; cdr3_aa: CAISQTDSLSVGAFF; cdr3_nt: TGTGCCATCAGCCAGACGGATAGTCTAAGCGTGGGAGCTTTCTTT
clone_size: few; j_call: TRBJ2-5; d_call: NA; v_call: TRBV7-2; cdr3_aa: CASSFVWETQYF; cdr3_nt: TGTGCCAGCAGCTTTGTCTGGGAGACCCAGTACTTC
clone_size: NA; j_call: TRBJ2-3; d_call: TRBD2; v_call: TRBV12-3/TRBV12-4; cdr3_aa: CASSRPGLASTQYF; cdr3_nt: TGTGCCAGCAGTCGACCGGGACTAGCGAGTACGCAGTATTTT
clone_size: once; j_call: TRBJ2-1; d_call: NA; v_call: TRBV3-1; cdr3_aa: CASSGGDYLYNEQFF; cdr3_nt: TGTGCCAGCAGCGGGGGAGATTACCTCTACAATGAGCAGTTCTTC
clone_size: NA; j_call: TRBJ2-2; d_call: NA; v_call: TRBV12-3/TRBV12-4; cdr3_aa: CASSLAGVLGGELFF; cdr3_nt: TGTGCCAGCAGTTTAGCGGGGGTCCTGGGCGGGGAGCTGTTTTTT
clone_size: NA; j_call: TRBJ2-7; d_call: TRBD1; v_call: TRBV7-9; cdr3_aa: CASSLAGTGALHEQYF; cdr3_nt: TGTGCCAGCAGCTTAGCCGGGACAGGGGCTCTCCACGAGCAGTACTTC
clone_size: few; j_call: TRBJ2-7; d_call: TRBD2; v_call: TRBV30; cdr3_aa: CAWSVAGTSGNQYF; cdr3_nt: TGTGCCTGGAGTGTAGCTGGGACTAGCGGGAACCAGTACTTC
clone_size: NA; j_call: TRBJ1-1; d_call: NA; v_call: TRBV20-1; cdr3_aa: CSARSGAGTEAFF; cdr3_nt: TGCAGTGCTAGGTCGGGGGCTGGCACTGAAGCTTTCTTT
clone_size: few; j_call: TRBJ2-5; d_call: NA; v_call: TRBV5-4; cdr3_aa: CASSLNGETQYF; cdr3_nt: TGTGCCAGCAGCTTGAACGGAGAGACCCAGTACTTC
clone_size: few; j_call: TRBJ2-2; d_call: TRBD2; v_call: TRBV4-2; cdr3_aa: CASSQEYRLAGSTGELFF; cdr3_nt: TGTGCCAGCAGCCAAGAATACCGACTAGCGGGAAGTACCGGGGAGCTGTTTTTT
clone_size: few; j_call: TRBJ1-1; d_call: NA; v_call: TRBV5-1; cdr3_aa: CASSTQTEMNTEAFF; cdr3_nt: TGCGCCAGCAGCACCCAGACAGAGATGAACACTGAAGCTTTCTTT